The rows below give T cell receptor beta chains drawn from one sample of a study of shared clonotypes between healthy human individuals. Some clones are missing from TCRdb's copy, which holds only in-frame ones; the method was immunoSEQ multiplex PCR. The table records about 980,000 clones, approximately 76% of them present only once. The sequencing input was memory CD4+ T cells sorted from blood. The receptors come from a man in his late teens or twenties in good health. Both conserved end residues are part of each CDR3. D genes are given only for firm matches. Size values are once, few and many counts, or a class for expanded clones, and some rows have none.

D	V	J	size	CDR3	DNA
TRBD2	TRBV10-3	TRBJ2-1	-	CAISSGGSSYNEQFF	TGTGCCATCAGCTCGGGGGGGAGCTCCTACAATGAGCAGTTCTTC
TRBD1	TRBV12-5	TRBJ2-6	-	CASGFVAYQGAIFLSGANVLTF	TGTGCTAGTGGTTTCGTAGCCTATCAGGGGGCCATCTTCCTCTCTGGGGCCAACGTCCTGACTTTC
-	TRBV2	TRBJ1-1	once	CASIRQEGNTEAFF	TGTGCCAGCATTCGACAGGAAGGCAACACTGAAGCTTTCTTT
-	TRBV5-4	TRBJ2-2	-	CASSLASRGGTGELFF	TGTGCCAGCAGCTTGGCCTCGAGGGGCGGCACCGGGGAGCTGTTTTTT
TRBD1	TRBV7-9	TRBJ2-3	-	CASSVDRGGSDTQYF	TGTGCCAGCAGCGTCGACAGGGGAGGATCAGATACGCAGTATTTT
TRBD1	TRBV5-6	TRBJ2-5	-	CASSLALGQGKTQYF	TGTGCCAGCAGCTTGGCGCTGGGACAGGGGAAGACCCAGTACTTC
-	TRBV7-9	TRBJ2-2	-	CASSLAWDVNTGELFF	TGTGCCAGCAGCTTAGCTTGGGACGTAAACACCGGGGAGCTGTTTTTT
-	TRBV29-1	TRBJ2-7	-	CSVGFREEQYF	TGCAGCGTTGGTTTCAGGGAAGAGCAGTACTTC
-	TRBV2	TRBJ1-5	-	CASGPIQPQHF	TGTGCCAGCGGTCCTATTCAGCCCCAGCATTTT
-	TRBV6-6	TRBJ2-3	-	CASSQTGSSTDTQYF	TGTGCCAGCAGCCAAACAGGTTCTAGCACAGATACGCAGTATTTT
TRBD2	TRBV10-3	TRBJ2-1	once	CAISGRGVENEQFF	TGTGCCATCAGTGGGCGGGGGGTCGAGAATGAGCAGTTCTTC
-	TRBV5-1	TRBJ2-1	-	CASSLEPQPYNEQFF	TGCGCCAGCAGCTTGGAGCCACAGCCCTACAATGAGCAGTTCTTC
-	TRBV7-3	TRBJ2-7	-	CASSLTDGREQYF	TGTGCCAGCAGCTTAACGGACGGTCGCGAGCAGTACTTC
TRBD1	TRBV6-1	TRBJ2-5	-	CASRPSRGLETQYF	TGTGCCAGCAGACCGAGCAGGGGGCTGGAGACCCAGTACTTC
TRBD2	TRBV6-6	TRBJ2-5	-	CASSYPSRGGATQYF	TGTGCCAGCAGTTACCCCAGCCGCGGGGGGGCGACCCAGTACTTC
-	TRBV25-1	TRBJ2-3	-	CASSPLLATYTQYF	TGTGCCAGCAGTCCTTTGCTAGCGACTTATACGCAGTATTTT
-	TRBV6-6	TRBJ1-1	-	CASSYLSPRGNTEAFF	TGTGCCAGCAGTTACTTATCTCCGAGGGGGAACACTGAAGCTTTCTTT
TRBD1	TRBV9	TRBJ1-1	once	CASTLGTGVNTEAFF	TGTGCCAGCACCCTGGGGACAGGGGTGAACACTGAAGCTTTCTTT
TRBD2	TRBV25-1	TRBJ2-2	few	CASRAGGPNVAGELFF	TGTGCCAGCAGAGCGGGGGGGCCGAATGTCGCCGGGGAGCTGTTTTTT
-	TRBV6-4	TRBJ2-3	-	CASSDGLLTDTQYF	TGTGCCAGCAGTGACGGGCTCCTCACAGATACGCAGTATTTT
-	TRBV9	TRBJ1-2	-	CASSVTVFSGYTF	TGTGCCAGCAGCGTGACGGTCTTCAGTGGCTACACCTTC
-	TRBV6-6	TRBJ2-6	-	CASSSAGYGANVLTF	TGTGCCAGCAGTTCCGCGGGTTACGGGGCCAACGTCCTGACTTTC
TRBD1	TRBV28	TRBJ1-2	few	CASADTGGPRGYTF	TGTGCCAGCGCCGATACAGGGGGCCCACGTGGCTACACCTTC
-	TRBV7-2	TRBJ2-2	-	CASSFTELNTGELFF	TGTGCCAGCAGCTTTACGGAATTGAACACCGGGGAGCTGTTTTTT
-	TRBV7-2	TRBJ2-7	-	CASSSRIATYEQYF	TGTGCCAGCAGCTCCAGGATAGCCACCTACGAGCAGTACTTC
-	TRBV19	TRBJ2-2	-	CASSIGTGRGLAGERGTGELFF	TGTGCCAGTAGTATCGGGACAGGGAGGGGGCTAGCGGGAGAACGGGGCACCGGGGAGCTGTTTTTT
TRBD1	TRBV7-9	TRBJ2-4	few	CASSARQGTKNIQYF	TGTGCCAGCAGCGCTCGACAGGGTACCAAAAACATTCAGTACTTC
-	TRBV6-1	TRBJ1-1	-	CASSEQGRNTEAFF	TGTGCCAGCAGTGAACAGGGCAGGAACACTGAAGCTTTCTTT
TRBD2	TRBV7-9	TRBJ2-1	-	CASSSWTSENEQFF	TGTGCCAGCAGCTCCTGGACTAGCGAGAATGAGCAGTTCTTC
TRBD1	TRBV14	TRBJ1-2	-	CASSQDGWLGTGGGYTF	TGTGCCAGCAGCCAAGATGGATGGCTCGGGACAGGGGGCGGCTACACCTTC
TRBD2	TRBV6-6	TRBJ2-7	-	CASSDQRGGGYEQYF	TGTGCCAGCAGTGACCAGCGGGGGGGAGGCTACGAGCAGTACTTC
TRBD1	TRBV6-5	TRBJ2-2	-	CASSRQGTRTGELFF	TGTGCCAGCAGCAGACAGGGGACGAGGACCGGGGAGCTGTTTTTT
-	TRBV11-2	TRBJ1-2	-	CASSLEQGRGGYTF	TGTGCCAGCAGCTTAGAGCAGGGTCGGGGCGGCTACACCTTC
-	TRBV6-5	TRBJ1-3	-	CASSYRGPSGNTIYF	TGTGCCAGCAGTTACAGGGGCCCCTCTGGAAACACCATATATTTT
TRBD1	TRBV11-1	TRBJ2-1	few	CASSPGQGRGSSYNEQFF	TGTGCCAGCAGCCCGGGACAGGGGAGGGGTAGCTCCTACAATGAGCAGTTCTTC
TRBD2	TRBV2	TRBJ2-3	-	CASRVAGGPDTQYF	TGTGCCTCCAGAGTAGCGGGGGGCCCAGATACGCAGTATTTT
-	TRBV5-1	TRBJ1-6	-	CASSLRMQDYNSPLHF	TGCGCCAGCAGCTTGAGGATGCAGGACTATAATTCACCCCTCCACTTT
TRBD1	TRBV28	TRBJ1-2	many	CASSPGRDRVFGGYTF	TGTGCCAGCAGTCCGGGGAGGGACAGGGTCTTTGGGGGCTACACCTTC
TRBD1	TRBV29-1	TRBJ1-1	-	CSVWGQVNTEAFF	TGCAGCGTTTGGGGACAGGTGAACACTGAAGCTTTCTTT
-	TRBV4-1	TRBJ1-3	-	CASSQLQGSGNTIYF	TGCGCCAGCAGCCAATTACAGGGCTCTGGAAACACCATATATTTT
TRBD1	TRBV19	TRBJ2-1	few	CASSSGTGGGEQFF	TGTGCCAGTAGTTCCGGGACAGGGGGAGGTGAGCAGTTCTTC
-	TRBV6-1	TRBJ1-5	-	CASSSQGYSNQPQHF	TGTGCCAGCAGCAGCCAGGGGTATAGCAATCAGCCCCAGCATTTT
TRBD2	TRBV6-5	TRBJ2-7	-	CASTSGGGRYF	TGTGCCAGCACCTCGGGGGGGGGCCGGTACTTC
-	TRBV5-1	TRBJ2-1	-	CASSSGSSSYNEQFF	TGCGCCAGCAGCTCGGGCAGTAGCTCCTACAATGAGCAGTTCTTC
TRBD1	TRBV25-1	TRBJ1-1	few	CASSGGQANTEAFF	TGTGCCAGCAGTGGCGGACAGGCGAACACTGAAGCTTTCTTT
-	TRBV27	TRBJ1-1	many	CASSSLPNTEAFF	TGTGCCAGCAGTTCCCTTCCAAACACTGAAGCTTTCTTT
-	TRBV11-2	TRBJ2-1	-	CASSGDIGLNEQFF	TGTGCCAGCAGTGGGGACATAGGCCTCAATGAGCAGTTCTTC
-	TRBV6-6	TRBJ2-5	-	CASRPSLVETQYF	TGTGCCAGCAGGCCCTCTCTCGTGGAGACCCAGTACTTC
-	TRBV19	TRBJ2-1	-	CASSGMSSYNEQFF	TGTGCCAGTAGTGGCATGAGCTCCTACAATGAGCAGTTCTTC
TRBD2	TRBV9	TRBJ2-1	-	CASSVLSGNNEQFF	TGTGCCAGCAGCGTCCTTAGCGGGAATAATGAGCAGTTCTTC
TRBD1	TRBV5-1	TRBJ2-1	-	CASSAQGSHNEQFF	TGCGCCAGCAGCGCACAGGGGTCCCACAATGAGCAGTTCTTC